This paragraph reports one T cell receptor beta chain. This clone has a single count. The target of this receptor is not known. Nothing much larger sits one base from this clone, and base qualities are not available. This entry is derived from a study of cytomegalovirus exposure and HLA in healthy donors (dated by TCRdb to 2015 to 2018). Broadly, across the study: In an earlier analysis of roughly 500 of the donors, 250 to 350 Gb of sequence data and 117 million unique TCR beta sequences from 150 million to 200 million T cells were reported. The number of donors typed differed by locus, with roughly 620-630 for A, B, C, DRB1 and DQB1, over 500 for DQA1, about 610 for DPA1, and approximately 470 for DPB1. In a later analysis, previously published TCR beta repertoires from 550 to 750 donors were re-analyzed and high-resolution HLA genotyping was added so that TCR occurrence patterns could be studied. Across some 400 genotyped donors of the cohort, an average of roughly 230,000 unique TCR beta nucleotide sequences per donor were sequenced, and roughly 20% of those sequences were non-productive. The study combined high-throughput TCR immunosequencing, statistical association of individual TCRs with disease status, and machine learning to predict cytomegalovirus infection status. Besides the first cohort of 666 subjects, a separate validation cohort made up of 120 different subjects was used. A later genetic analysis took genome-wide SNP genotypes for about three fifths of the 666 donors and used that subset as a discovery cohort. The study aimed to test whether signatures of past pathogen exposure could be identified by cataloging public T cell receptors. Using immunosequencing, the study profiled T cell repertoires from fewer than 850 subjects and related those repertoires to cytomegalovirus serostatus. Both class I and class II loci were covered by HLA typing, at four-digit resolution. The genetic ancestry cluster associated with self-reported Caucasian donors included roughly 84% of the 398 genotyped donors. Rather than using new phenotypic data, the later analysis identified candidate immune exposures from TCR beta sequences and from how often those sequences occurred across donors. All discovery cohort repertoires had been generated using a single sequencing platform. An earlier analysis of more than 450 of the donors used high-throughput TCR beta sequencing to judge whether each TCR beta V gene segment behaved as functional or pseudogenic. About 5 DR-DQ haplotypes were handled as single units for association and clustering, since linkage in the cohort was strong. Donor age, sex, ethnicity and CMV serostatus were compiled alongside the repertoire data. An early release that covered several hundred HLA-typed donors contained 300 to 350 gigabases of sequencing data and roughly 84 million unique TCR sequences.

Trimming takes 6 bases off V and 1 base off J; junction bases not matched to a gene: 4. Inclusive of the bounding cysteine and phenylalanine, the CDR3 is 16 residues long. The CDR3 DNA has 48 bases and is translated from base 1. From a lookup of the germline V gene, CDR1 and CDR2 are MDHEN and SYDVKM. In total, roughly 710 healthy bone marrow donors made up the cohort. All cohort members were sampled while nominally healthy, although unrecorded immune exposures were likely present. The donor was CMV seropositive and was included in the group of some 290 seropositive cohort members. A peripheral blood sample was provided by each donor, and peripheral blood mononuclear cells were used for TCR beta sequencing. The Qiagen DNeasy Blood Extraction Kit was used to extract genomic DNA from the blood cell samples. Receptors were amplified or captured by the immunoSEQ multiplex PCR assay. A mixture of 60 forward primers for TCR Vbeta segments and 13 reverse primers for TCR Jbeta segments was used in the multiplex PCR. A multiplex PCR assay on genomic DNA amplified the CDR3 region of rearranged TCR beta genes. The Illumina HiSeq System was used to sequence the amplified TCR beta libraries as 87-base-pair reads. In the authors' own workflow: A later analysis counted approximately 84 million unique TCR beta chains across the 670 or so repertoires, and some 11 million of these chains were shared by at least two donors. To remove PCR and sequencing errors, raw reads were error-corrected and collapsed into unique sequences using a nearest-neighbor algorithm that merged closely related sequences. CDR3 sequences were aligned to IMGT reference sequences to assign V, D and J gene segments. For a sequence to be retained, a match of at least six nucleotides to both a V gene segment and a J gene segment was required. Rearrangements were classified as productive when the CDR3 lacked stop codons and remained in frame with V and J, and all other rearrangements were classified as non-productive. Following IMGT convention, CDR3 was defined as the stretch from the second conserved V-encoded cysteine up to the conserved J-encoded phenylalanine. In an earlier analysis of just under 600 of the donors, sequences lacking an unambiguous match to a single V gene segment were excluded. In an earlier analysis of about 590 of the donors, a V segment was called functional when productive rearrangements were above 56.7%, and segregating when the standard deviation between donors exceeded 5%. A statistical classification framework was developed to diagnose cytomegalovirus status using the catalog of TCR beta chain sequences. A later analysis assigned V and J genes by comparing TCR nucleotide sequences with IMGT/GENE-DB human TR gene sequences. The TCRdist pipeline was used in a later analysis to assign CDR3 sequences and most-parsimonious VDJ recombination scenarios. In a later analysis, every TCR beta chain was defined by the combination of its CDR3 amino acid sequence and its V-gene family, and reads without a unique V-gene family were dropped. In a later analysis, 500 to 700 highly shared, low-generation-probability nucleotide sequences were removed to address suspected cross-contamination and a sequencing artifact. For each public chain, a later analysis derived a clonal expansion index from normalized ranks of inferred template counts within each repertoire. A later analysis computed generation probabilities with a VDJ recombination model fitted to out-of-frame rearrangements, and checked the results against IGoR. A later analysis scored TCR-TCR, TCR-HLA and TCR-CMV co-occurrence with hypergeometric tests, applying a repertoire-size bias correction to TCR pairs. A later analysis estimated false discovery rates by permuting HLA or CMV assignments 20 times. In a later analysis, co-occurring TCRs were grouped using DBSCAN, and TCRdist sequence similarity was added for clustering within HLA-allele-positive subsets. For co-occurrence clustering, repertoires with fewer than 30,000 or more than 120,000 public chains were excluded, along with roughly 5 repertoires with anomalous nucleotide sharing. The immuneACCESS repertoire file appears here via TCRdb, limited to in-frame rearrangements. These files lack a portion of the clones; in checked studies, under half of the deficit traces to unresolved V genes, and the cause of the others is not known. That table furnishes V, J and clone size, whereas the DNA furnished D and trimming. In all, the sample holds nearly 200,000 clones, and over 60% of those were seen once. Of the sample, roughly 2.1% is held by the ten largest clones.

Results the study describes overall, beyond this receptor: Because some donors lacked HLA typing at each locus, the association tests relied only on the typed subset. Only TCR beta chains were sequenced in this cohort, and the absence of alpha or paired-chain data limited detectable features. According to the authors, the approach could potentially be generalized to other disease states and immunological phenotypes. CMV serostatus was the only immune exposure information available for the cohort. The study listed 164 TCR beta chains as associated with cytomegalovirus. In a later analysis, HLA-associated TCR beta chains were found to be more clonally expanded and to have lower generation probabilities than equally common non-associated chains. Some IMGT-functional V segments, including TRBV6-2 and TRBV6-3, could not be told apart with the 87-base-pair reads, so those segments were excluded. In both the original and validation cohorts, the classifier was reported to diagnose cytomegalovirus status with high specificity and sensitivity. In a later analysis, several top co-occurrence clusters were reported to appear linked to parvovirus B19, influenza, CMV and Epstein-Barr virus. A cluster of highly shared sequence variants was judged likely to represent a technical artifact of the sequencing pipeline. In a later genetic analysis, fewer N-insertions in productive TCRs were reported among donors in an Asian-associated ancestry cluster than the 666-donor mean. In vitro tests confirmed that a few of the cytomegalovirus-associated TCR beta chains recognize cytomegalovirus antigens. In a later analysis, the rate of TCR association differed among HLA loci, with DRB1 alleles having the most associated TCRs and HLA-C alleles having the fewest. While some public TCRs were present in many individuals, most TCR sequences turned up only very rarely across donors. Because counts were too low, about 15 rarely observed V segments, including chromosome 9 orphons, were left out of the earlier analysis of about 620 of the donors. Linkage disequilibrium might explain the correlated functional status among segregating V segments, but an unknown experimental factor could not be ruled out. Strong co-occurrence of HLA alleles, especially DR and DQ, made assigning TCR associations to individual alleles difficult. Specific HLA alleles were associated with more than 15,000 TCR beta sequences at a false discovery rate of 0.05 in a later analysis. A further reported finding was that TCR beta sequences accurately predicted the HLA-A and HLA-B alleles for most subjects in the first cohort. According to a later analysis, most CMV-associated TCR beta chains appeared to be HLA-restricted, and the HLA associations seemed to be driven largely by CMV exposure. Broadly in line with IMGT annotations, most TCR beta V segments showed up in productive rearrangements about 87% or about 30% of the time in an earlier analysis of 587 of the donors. A later genetic analysis associated a missense DCLRE1C variant with V-gene and J-gene trimming of TCR beta chains, and an independent cohort replicated the association. The presence/absence analyses assumed that sequencing depth was roughly uniform across donors, and that assumption may not be true.

The origin of this receptor is a woman in her twenties or thirties in good health and CMV-seropositive. Sequenced sample: PBMCs. The sequence joins TRBV28 to TRBJ2-2; TRBD1 fits 11 bases in the junction. The CDR3 protein: CASRRDRGLNTGELFF. The bases read TGTGCCAGCAGAAGGGACAGGGGGTTGAACACCGGGGAGCTGTTTTTT. The entire variable domain, with the stretches around the CDR3 drawn from the reference TRBV28 and TRBJ2-2 proteins, is DVKVTQSSRYLVKRTGEKVFLECVQDMDHENMFWYRQDPGLGLRLIYFSYDVKMKEKGDIPEGYSVSREKKERFSLILESASTNQTSMYLCASRRDRGLNTGELFFGEGSRLTVL.